The 13 T cell receptor beta chains given below trace back to one sample, sequenced in a study of OX40 agonist ivuxolimab in advanced cancers. Clones were read by immunoSEQ multiplex PCR, and TCRdb kept only the in-frame ones, dropping some. The sample lists approximately 21,000 clones, 70% to 85% occurring once. Source: CD4+ or CD8+ T cells sorted from blood, taken in a trial of the OX40 agonist ivuxolimab. Every receptor here comes from an adult with an advanced solid tumor such as melanoma, head and neck, liver or kidney cancer.

The CDR3 DNA sequence: TGCGCCAGCAGCCAAGAAGGGCTTGGACAGGCCCAGCCCCAGCATTTT. This sequence encodes CASSQEGLGQAQPQHF. The chain couples TRBV4-1 to TRBJ1-5, with 7 bases matching TRBD1. The CDR3 consists of 16 residues. The junction had 9 bases not matched to a gene; V was cut back by 0 bases and J by 7 bases. Germline V CDR1 and CDR2: MGHRA, YSYEKL.

This clone was observed a few times. The chain is built from TRBV6-4 and TRBJ2-2; possibly TRBD1 for D (5 bases). The V gene's germline CDR1 is MRHNA and CDR2 SNTAGT. Deletions cut 5 bases from V and 3 bases from J, with 13 bases between. This CDR3 spans 15 amino acids. CDR3 nucleotides: TGTGCCAGCAGTAAGGGTGACAGTGACACCGGGGAGCTGTTTTTT. Protein: CASSKGDSDTGELFF.

The gene calls are TRBV4-1 and TRBJ2-7; D is unresolved. The CDR3 has 13 amino acids. V gave up 1 base and J gave up 6 bases, with 10 bases separating them. Per the germline V gene, CDR1 is MGHRA and CDR2 is YSYEKL. The CDR3 DNA follows: TGCGCCAGCAGCCAAGGGGGATTCGCCGAGCAGTACTTC. Residues: CASSQGGFAEQYF.

This rearrangement joins TRBV19 to TRBJ2-2; D is unclear. CDR1 is LNHDA, CDR2 SQIVND, per germline (reference sequence). The length of the CDR3 is 14 residues. Trimming pared 1 base from V and 0 bases from J, leaving 3 bases between. As DNA, the CDR3 is TGTGCCAGTAGTATAGGAACGAACACCGGGGAGCTGTTTTTT. Protein: CASSIGTNTGELFF.

The CDR3 sequence is CASSLSVAGGREQYF. For the CDR3, the DNA is TGTGCCAGCAGTTTATCGGTAGCGGGAGGGCGTGAGCAGTACTTC. The chain links TRBV27 to TRBJ2-7, with 11 bases fitting TRBD2. The CDR3 spans 15 residues. The ends lost 0 bases at V and 7 bases at J; junction bases unmatched: 5. Germline V gene data show CDR1 as MNHEY and CDR2 as SMNVEV (reference sequence).

The DNA of the CDR3 is TGTGCCAGTAGTATTGGCACAGAATTGAACACTGAAGCTTTCTTT. Amino acid sequence: CASSIGTELNTEAFF. The chain employs TRBV19 and TRBJ1-1; D remains ambiguous. CDR1 and CDR2 from the germline V gene are LNHDA and SQIVND (reference sequence). This CDR3 is 15 amino acids long. V was cut by 3 bases and J by 0 bases, with 11 bases left in between. Filled out from reference TRBV19 and TRBJ1-1, the complete variable domain reads DGGITQSPKYLFRKEGQNVTLSCEQNLNHDAMYWYRQDPGQGLRLIYYSQIVNDFQKGDIAEGYSVSREKKESFPLTVTSAQKNPTAFYLCASSIGTELNTEAFFGQGTRLTVV.

The J gene is TRBJ2-3, the V gene TRBV27; D gene uncertain. Trimming left V 4 bases short and J 2 bases short, with 4 bases between. The CDR3 covers 12 residues. Looked up from germline, CDR1 is MNHEY and CDR2 is SMNVEV (reference sequence). CDR3: CASSSTTDTQYF. For the CDR3, the DNA is TGTGCCAGCAGTTCAACCACAGATACGCAGTATTTT.

This chain connects TRBV30 to TRBJ2-1; 10 positions agree with TRBD2. The CDR3 contains 15 residues. Germline-derived CDR1 and CDR2 are GTSNPN and SVGIG (reference sequence). V shed 0 bases, J shed 7 bases, and the junction held 6 bases outside the gene matches. The CDR3 is CAWSVPSGRKNEQFF. The CDR3, as DNA: TGTGCCTGGAGTGTACCTAGCGGGAGAAAGAATGAGCAGTTCTTC.

The V gene is TRBV18, the J gene TRBJ1-1; 7 bases align to TRBD1. Looked up from germline, CDR1 is KGHSH and CDR2 is LQKENI. This CDR3 is built from 16 residues. The junction had 7 bases not matched to a gene; V was cut back by 2 bases and J by 1 base. The CDR3 region is CASSPFRTGANTEAFF. CDR3 coding DNA: TGTGCCAGCTCACCATTCCGTACAGGGGCGAACACTGAAGCTTTCTTT.

V is TRBV14 and J is TRBJ2-3, with D possibly being TRBD1 (8 bases). The germline V gene encodes CDR1 SGHDN and CDR2 FVKESK. Between the trimmed V and J ends, which lost 3 bases and 4 bases, there was a span of 14 bases. This CDR3 has 15 amino acids. The CDR3 bases are TGTGCCAGCAGCCAGTACAGGGGGAGGGCAGATACGCAGTATTTT. Translating it yields CASSQYRGRADTQYF.

This chain connects TRBV5-4 to TRBJ2-1, with 14 bases aligning to TRBD2. The germline V gene has CDR1 SGHNT and CDR2 YYREEE (reference sequence). The length of the CDR3 is 14 residues. After removal of 4 bases from V and 10 bases from J, the junction contained 4 bases not matched to a gene. The CDR3 nucleotides read TGTGCCAGCAGCCACTGGACTAGCGGGAGGGAGCAGTTCTTC. Its protein is CASSHWTSGREQFF.

The chain employs TRBV6-5 and TRBJ2-1, with no clear D. Per the germline V gene, CDR1 is MNHEY and CDR2 is SVGAGI. The length of the CDR3 is 15 residues. Trimming cost V 5 bases and J 3 bases, with 14 bases left between them. The CDR3 protein is CASSTGPSYYNEQFF. The CDR3 region has the DNA TGTGCCAGCAGTACCGGACCTTCTTACTACAATGAGCAGTTCTTC.

This chain links TRBV9 with TRBJ2-2; no clear D gene. Germline V gene sequence: CDR1 SGDLS, CDR2 YYNGEE. This CDR3 is 17 amino acids long. Trimming cost V 0 bases and J 7 bases, with 19 bases left between them. The CDR3 reads CASSVDISAREDGELFF. The CDR3 nucleotides read TGTGCCAGCAGCGTAGACATTTCGGCCCGCGAGGACGGGGAGCTGTTTTTT.